This T cell receptor (beta chain) was captured in a study of cytomegalovirus exposure and HLA in healthy donors. Overall study results and limits: When analyzed later, the rates of TCR association showed variation by HLA locus, with DRB1 the most and HLA-C the fewest.

The V end was cut by 2 bases, the J end by 7 bases, with 11 bases between. The CDR3 is 13 residues long. Per germline, CDR1 LGHNT and CDR2 FRNRAP. With respect to this clone: Antigen: not known.

13 Jbeta primers and 60 Vbeta primers were used for the PCR. Some clones are missing from TCRdb's copy, which holds only in-frame ones; the method was immunoSEQ multiplex PCR. Found here are about 130,000 clones, 80% to 90% of them singletons; the top ten hold roughly 2.6%. J is TRBJ1-2 and V is TRBV12-5, with unresolved D. The sequence was obtained from a man aged 45-60 years in good health and CMV-seronegative. The sequenced sample was PBMCs. The CDR3 DNA reads as TGTGCTAGTGGTTTGTCCCCACTTCGTGGCTACACCTTC. As protein: CASGLSPLRGYTF. Full variable domain (missing parts from reference TRBV12-5 and TRBJ1-2): DARVTQTPRHKVTEMGQEVTMRCQPILGHNTVFWYRQTMMQGLELLAYFRNRAPLDDSGMPKDRFSAEMPDATLATLKIQPSEPRDSAVYFCASGLSPLRGYTFGSGTRLTVV.